This T cell receptor beta chain stems from a study of Japanese encephalitis immunity and Zika vaccine responses (dated by TCRdb to the early 2020s). For the study in its entirety: Included participants received three 5.0 ug doses of alum-adjuvanted ZPIV at weeks 0, 4 and 28. About a dozen participants were given two doses of JEV vaccine (IXIARO) 28 days apart, two to three months before the first ZPIV dose. Before ZPIV, about a dozen participants were given one dose of YFV vaccine (YF-VAX), while nine participants were flavivirus-naive. For TCR sequencing, roughly six representative participants were selected from each pre-vaccination group, and samples were taken at week 0 (after pre-vaccination, before ZPIV) and at week 52. TCR repertoires were also analyzed from a few flavivirus-naive individuals at weeks 2, 6 and 52 after starting ZPIV vaccination. The stimulations used peptide pools from ZIKV structural proteins divided into flavivirus-conserved and non-conserved sets, or JEV or YFV peptides that matched the pre-vaccination. ZIKV peptides were 15-mers overlapping by 11 residues, selected for NetMHCpan/NetMHCII-predicted epitopes with affinity below 50 nM. The study tested whether CD4 T cell responses to the Zika vaccine were shaped by prior Japanese encephalitis virus (JEV) or yellow fever virus (YFV) vaccination. What the authors observed across the whole study: The individual peptides behind the cross-reactive responses were not identified because limits on sample size made peptide-pool deconvolution impossible. The analysis was restricted to a subset of trial participants with three doses and adequate samples, and the entire vaccinated cohort was not analyzed. Samples clustered by participant with no similarity between individuals, suggesting no public TCRs were detected. CD8 T cell responses of very low magnitude were detected against ZIKV peptide pools and were observed in only a few individuals. Higher repertoire similarity across time-points and stimulations was observed in JEV-pre-vaccinated donors than in YFV-pre-vaccinated donors, indicating that more clonotypes were common to ZIKV and JEV stimulation. In JEV-pre-vaccinated donors, the repertoire richness of CD4 T cells responding to conserved ZIKV epitopes dropped significantly after ZPIV.

To prepare the library, 5' RACE was applied. Before sequencing, the TCRbeta libraries were pooled in amounts proportional to the number of cells sorted for each library. Total RNA was extracted from sorted cells with RNAzol RT, and cDNA was synthesized with an oligo(dT) primer and a template-switching oligo. The TCRbeta V-CDR3-J region was amplified by PCR with Kapa HiFi between a SMARTer oligo primer and a TCRbeta constant-region primer. Illumina adaptors and sample-specific index barcodes were added in a second PCR, with HighPrep bead cleanup and a Bioanalyzer check confirming a band of roughly 650 bp. The libraries were sequenced on an Illumina MiSeq using 2x151 bp paired-end reads. As for how the authors treated the data: Reads were demultiplexed with an in-house Java program, and MiXCR assigned TCRbeta annotations and counted clonotypes. Repertoire overlap was measured with Morisita-Horn indices from the R package vegan, along with UPGMA clustering and Circos plots of recurring clonotypes. Shannon diversity and richness were each normalized to the maximum value possible given the input cell numbers, so the resulting values fell between 0 and 1. CDR3beta sequences were aligned using MUSCLE, distances were calculated using SeqinR, and multidimensional scaling was plotted in R. TCRdb reanalyzed the raw reads on its own, using fastp at Q25 for trimming and MiXCR for clone calling, and kept in-frame beta chains. A single entry per CDR3 protein holds the most common genes and DNA from its merged rows. The V and J calls and clone size come from TCRdb's table, not from the authors' own analysis. This sample holds some 600 distinct CDR3 sequences; less than 4.5% were observed only once. About 30% of the sample lies in the top ten.

PBMCs were stained with CellTrace CFSE and grown for under seven days in RPMI containing around 8.7% human serum and peptide pools at approximately 1 ug/mL each. On a BD FACSAria, proliferating CD4 T cells were sorted without fixation as live CD56-CD19-CD16-CD3+CD4+ CFSE-low cells. Enrolled adults were healthy and were found to be seronegative for ZIKV, JEV, YFV, DENV and WNV by microneutralization screening. The samples were drawn from a phase 1 trial of an alum-adjuvanted Zika purified-inactivated virus (ZPIV) vaccine that was randomized, double-blinded and placebo-controlled. Peripheral blood mononuclear cells were isolated by standard procedure and were kept frozen in liquid nitrogen until use. By sample share, this clonotype is large (0.1 to 1%). No base-level quality is on record; no much larger clone is a single base apart. CDR1 KGHDR and CDR2 SFDVKD were looked up in the germline V gene. Including cysteine and phenylalanine, the CDR3 has 15 amino acids. Only the CDR3 region is kept as DNA, spanning 45 bases read in frame from base 1. V is clipped by 3 bases and J by 4 bases, and the sequence between their germline boundaries is 14 bases long.

The starting material was antigen-activated CD4+ T cells from blood, cultured, obtained during a Zika inactivated vaccine study. The receptor's source is an adult woman who received an inactivated Zika virus vaccine. In this chain, TRBV24-1 is recombined with TRBJ1-2; no D gene call is confident. The bases are TGTGCCACCAGTGATCCGGCGGAATCACCCTATGGCTACACCTTC. This gives the protein CATSDPAESPYGYTF.